The entry below gives a single TCR beta chain sequence along with its context. Its antigen has not been determined. Base qualities were left out, and no much larger clone turns up one base away. TCRbeta CDR3 regions were amplified from genomic DNA using the immunoSEQ Assay, a bias-controlled multiplex PCR. For the original study's pipeline: Nucleated cell counts per sample were estimated from amplification of reference gene primers within the assay. To quantify the absolute abundance of each unique TCRbeta CDR3 rearrangement, sequence reads were collapsed and filtered. Productive Simpson clonality was computed per sample as the square root of Simpson's diversity index over productive rearrangements. The source is immuneACCESS, and TCRdb retained only in-frame sequences with V and J called. Part of the clones is not carried over; for the studies checked, unresolved V genes explain less than half of this, and the remainder is unexplained. V and J calls and clone size are those listed in that table; D and trimming were worked out from the DNA. Present in this sample are 95,000 to 150,000 clones, 82% of which were seen just once. Roughly 4.3% of the sample is held by the ten biggest clonotypes.

The V and J ends are trimmed by 3 bases and 4 bases, leaving 10 bases between them. Spanning cysteine to phenylalanine, the CDR3 consists of 14 amino acids. Here the CDR3 DNA is all that survives: 42 bases in frame from base 1. From a lookup of the germline V gene, CDR1 and CDR2 are SGHTA and FQGNSA. This entry comes from a study of blood T cell repertoires in COVID-19 (dated by TCRdb to about 2020). A note on the overall study: Samples covering the acute and convalescent phases of COVID-19 were provided by collaborators in the United States, Italy and Spain. The sample metadata nearly always contained a de-identified subject ID, COVID-19 status, age in years and sex. HLA class I and class II types, where available, came from metadata supplied by the sample provider rather than from assay-based typing. Samples came from the ongoing ImmuneRACE study (first 160 participants) plus 1,254 subjects from 6 global collaborators. The dataset comprised deeply sampled blood TCRbeta repertoires from subjects exposed to, actively infected with, or recovered from COVID-19. The material from the prospective study consisted of cDNA or gDNA derived from T cells, B-cell-depleted T cells, or PBMCs. A freely available public database, intended as a resource for researchers studying the immune response to SARS-CoV-2, is where the repertoires were released.

What the work shows at the level of the full study, not this receptor alone: Clinical and demographic metadata were provided uncurated, with the amount varying by source and participant.

Each collaborating institution followed its own protocols to collect whole blood in K2EDTA tubes. For TCRbeta analysis, collaborators shipped samples in one of three forms: frozen whole blood, isolated PBMCs, or DNA extracted from either of those sample types. Specimen: peripheral blood. The chain is assembled from TRBV7-2 and TRBJ1-5; the D gene is perhaps TRBD1, from 6 matching bases. This clonotype originated in a woman in her seventies with acute or convalescent COVID-19. The base sequence is TGTGCCAGCAGCTTTTCACAGGGAAATCAGCCCCAGCATTTT. Translated, this gives CASSFSQGNQPQHF.